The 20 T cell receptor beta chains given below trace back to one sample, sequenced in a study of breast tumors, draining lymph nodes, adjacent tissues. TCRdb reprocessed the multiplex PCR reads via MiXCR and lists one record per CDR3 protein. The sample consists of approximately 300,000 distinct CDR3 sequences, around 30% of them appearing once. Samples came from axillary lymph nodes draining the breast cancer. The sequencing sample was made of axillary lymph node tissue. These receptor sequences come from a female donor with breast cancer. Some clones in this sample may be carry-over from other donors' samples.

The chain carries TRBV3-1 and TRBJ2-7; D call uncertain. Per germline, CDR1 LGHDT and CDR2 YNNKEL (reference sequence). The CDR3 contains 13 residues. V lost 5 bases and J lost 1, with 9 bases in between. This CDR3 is CASSSHGSYEQYF. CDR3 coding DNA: TGTGCCAGCAGCTCTCACGGGTCCTACGAGCAGTACTTC.

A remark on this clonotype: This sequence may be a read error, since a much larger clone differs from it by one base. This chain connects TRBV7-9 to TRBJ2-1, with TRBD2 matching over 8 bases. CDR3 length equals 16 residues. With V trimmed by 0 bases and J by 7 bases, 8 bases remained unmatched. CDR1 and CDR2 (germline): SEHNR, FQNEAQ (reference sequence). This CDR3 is CASSLAGTRVRNEQFF. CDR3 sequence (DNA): TGTGCCAGCAGCTTAGCCGGGACTAGGGTTCGGAATGAGCAGTTCTTC.

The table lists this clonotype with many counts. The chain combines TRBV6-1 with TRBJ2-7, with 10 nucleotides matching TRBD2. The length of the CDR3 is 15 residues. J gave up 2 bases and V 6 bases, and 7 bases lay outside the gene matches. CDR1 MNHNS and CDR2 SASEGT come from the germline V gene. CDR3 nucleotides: TGTGCCAGCAGCGCCACTAGCGGGATTACCTACGAGCAGTACTTC. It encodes CASSATSGITYEQYF.

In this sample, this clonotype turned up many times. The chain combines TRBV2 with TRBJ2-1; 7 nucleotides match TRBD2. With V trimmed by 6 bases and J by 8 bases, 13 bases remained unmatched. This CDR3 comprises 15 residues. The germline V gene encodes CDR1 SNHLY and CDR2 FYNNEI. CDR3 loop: CASSTLASRGDEQFF. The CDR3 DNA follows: TGTGCCAGCAGCACCCTAGCGAGCCGGGGGGATGAGCAGTTCTTC.

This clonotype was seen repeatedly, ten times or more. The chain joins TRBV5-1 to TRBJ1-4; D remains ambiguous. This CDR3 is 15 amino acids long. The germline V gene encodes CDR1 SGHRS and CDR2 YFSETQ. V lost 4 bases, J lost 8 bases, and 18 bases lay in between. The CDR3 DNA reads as TGCGCCAGCAGCCCGAATGGAGGGATGGTGGAAAAACTGTTTTTT. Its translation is CASSPNGGMVEKLFF.

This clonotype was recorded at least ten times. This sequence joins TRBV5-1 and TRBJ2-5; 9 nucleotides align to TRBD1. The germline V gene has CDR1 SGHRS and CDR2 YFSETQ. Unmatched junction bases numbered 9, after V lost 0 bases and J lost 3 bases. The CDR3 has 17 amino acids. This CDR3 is CASSLAPGQGEEETQYF. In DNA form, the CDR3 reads TGCGCCAGCAGCTTGGCACCGGGACAGGGTGAGGAAGAGACCCAGTACTTC.

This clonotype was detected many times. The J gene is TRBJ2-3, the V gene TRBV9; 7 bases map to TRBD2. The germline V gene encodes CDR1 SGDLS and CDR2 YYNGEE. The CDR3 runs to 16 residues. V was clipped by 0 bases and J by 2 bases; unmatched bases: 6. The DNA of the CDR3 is TGTGCCAGCAGCGTAGGGTCGGGACTACTCACAGATACGCAGTATTTT. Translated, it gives CASSVGSGLLTDTQYF.

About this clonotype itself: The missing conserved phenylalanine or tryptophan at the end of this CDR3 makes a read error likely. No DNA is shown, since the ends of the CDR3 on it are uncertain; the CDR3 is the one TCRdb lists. CDR3 amino acids: CASYPWVRTTPS. The chain uses TRBV25-1 and TRBJ1-2; the tabulated D call, TRBD1, remains unverified against the DNA. CDR1 MGHDK and CDR2 SYGVNS come from the germline V gene. The CDR3 is made up of 12 amino acids, end residues included.

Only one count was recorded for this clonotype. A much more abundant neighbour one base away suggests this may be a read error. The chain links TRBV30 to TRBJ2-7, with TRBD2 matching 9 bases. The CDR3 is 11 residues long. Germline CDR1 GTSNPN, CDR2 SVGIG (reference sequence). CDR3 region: CACPSGNKQHF. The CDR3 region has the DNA TGTGCCTGCCCTAGCGGGAACAAGCAGCACTTC.

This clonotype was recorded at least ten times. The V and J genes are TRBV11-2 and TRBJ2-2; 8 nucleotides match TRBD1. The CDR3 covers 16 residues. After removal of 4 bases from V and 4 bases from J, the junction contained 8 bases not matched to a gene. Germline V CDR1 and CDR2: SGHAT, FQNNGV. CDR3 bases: TGTGCCAGCAGCTCCCCTAGGACAGGGCCCACCGGGGAGCTGTTTTTT. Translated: CASSSPRTGPTGELFF.

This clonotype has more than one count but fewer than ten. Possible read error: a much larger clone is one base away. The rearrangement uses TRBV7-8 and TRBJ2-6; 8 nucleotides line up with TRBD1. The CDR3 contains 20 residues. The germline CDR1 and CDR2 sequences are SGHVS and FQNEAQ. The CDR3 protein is CASTLTAGGQVTSRANVLTF. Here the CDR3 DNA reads TGTGCCAGCACCCTCACGGCAGGGGGACAGGTCACCTCTCGGGCCAACGTCCTGACTTTC. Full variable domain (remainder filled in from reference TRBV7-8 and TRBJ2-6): GAGVSQSPRYKVAKRGQDVALRCDPISGHVSLFWYQQALGQGPEFLTYFQNEAQLDKSGLPSDRFFAERPEGSVSTLKIQRTQQEDSAVYLCASTLTAGGQVTSRANVLTFGAGSRLTVL.

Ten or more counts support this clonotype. The CDR3 spells CASSLALAGGGETQYF. CDR3 nucleotide sequence: TGTGCCAGCAGCTTAGCCCTAGCGGGAGGAGGAGAGACCCAGTACTTC. The chain couples TRBV7-9 to TRBJ2-5, with 11 positions matching TRBD2. The CDR3 has 16 amino acids. The trim removed 0 bases at V and 4 bases at J, leaving 4 bases unmatched. CDR1 SEHNR and CDR2 FQNEAQ come from the germline V gene (reference sequence).

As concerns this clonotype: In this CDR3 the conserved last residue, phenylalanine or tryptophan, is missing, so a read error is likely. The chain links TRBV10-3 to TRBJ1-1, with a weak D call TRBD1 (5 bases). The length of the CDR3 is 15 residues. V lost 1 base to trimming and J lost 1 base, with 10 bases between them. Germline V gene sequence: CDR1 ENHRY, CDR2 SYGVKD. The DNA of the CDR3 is TGTGCCATCAGTGAGTTAGGCAGGGCGAACACTGAAGCTTTCTGT. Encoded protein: CAISELGRANTEAFC.

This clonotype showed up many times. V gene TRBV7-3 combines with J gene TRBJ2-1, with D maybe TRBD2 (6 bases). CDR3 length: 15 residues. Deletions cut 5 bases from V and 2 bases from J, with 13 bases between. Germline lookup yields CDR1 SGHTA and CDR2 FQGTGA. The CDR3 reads CASSPRLVPYNEQFF. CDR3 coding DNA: TGTGCCAGCAGCCCCAGACTAGTTCCCTACAATGAGCAGTTCTTC. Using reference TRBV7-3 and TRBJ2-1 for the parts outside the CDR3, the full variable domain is GAGVSQTPSNKVTEKGKYVELRCDPISGHTALYWYRQSLGQGPEFLIYFQGTGAADDSGLPNDRFFAVRPEGSVSTLKIQRTERGDSAVYLCASSPRLVPYNEQFFGPGTRLTVL.

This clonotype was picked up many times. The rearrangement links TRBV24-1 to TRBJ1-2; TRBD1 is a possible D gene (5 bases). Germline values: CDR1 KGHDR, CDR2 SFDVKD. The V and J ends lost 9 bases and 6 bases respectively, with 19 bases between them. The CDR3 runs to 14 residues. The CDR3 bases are TGTGCCACCCCCAACTCAGGCAGGGTTGATGGCTACACCTTC. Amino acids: CATPNSGRVDGYTF.

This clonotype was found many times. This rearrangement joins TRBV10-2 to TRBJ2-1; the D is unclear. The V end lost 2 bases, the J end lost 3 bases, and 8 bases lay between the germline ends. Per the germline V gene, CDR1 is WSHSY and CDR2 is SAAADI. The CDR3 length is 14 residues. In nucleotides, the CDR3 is TGCGCCAGCAGTGAGGACGGCCTCTACAATGAGCAGTTCTTC. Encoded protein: CASSEDGLYNEQFF.

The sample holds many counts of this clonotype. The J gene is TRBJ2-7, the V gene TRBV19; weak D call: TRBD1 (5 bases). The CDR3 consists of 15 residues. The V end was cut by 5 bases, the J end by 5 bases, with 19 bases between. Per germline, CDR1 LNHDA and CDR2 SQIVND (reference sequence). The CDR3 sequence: CASSDGRAIYNEQYF. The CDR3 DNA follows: TGTGCCAGTAGTGACGGCAGGGCCATTTACAACGAGCAGTACTTC.

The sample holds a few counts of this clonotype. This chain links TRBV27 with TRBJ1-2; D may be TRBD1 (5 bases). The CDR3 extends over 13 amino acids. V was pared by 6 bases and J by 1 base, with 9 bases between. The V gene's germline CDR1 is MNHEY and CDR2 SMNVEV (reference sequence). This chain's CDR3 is CASRRQFNYGYTF. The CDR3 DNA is TGTGCCAGCAGACGACAGTTTAACTATGGCTACACCTTC.

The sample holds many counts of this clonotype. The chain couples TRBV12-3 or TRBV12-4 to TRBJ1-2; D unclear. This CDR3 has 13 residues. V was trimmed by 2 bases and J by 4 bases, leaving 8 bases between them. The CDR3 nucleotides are TGTGCCAGCAGTTTAATAGGCGGCTATGGCTACACCTTC. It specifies CASSLIGGYGYTF.

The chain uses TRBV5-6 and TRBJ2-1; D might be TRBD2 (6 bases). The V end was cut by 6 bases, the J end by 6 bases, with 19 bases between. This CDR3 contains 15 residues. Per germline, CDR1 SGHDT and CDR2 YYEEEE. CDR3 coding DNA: TGTGCCAGCACTTTCCAGCGGGTCCGCCTCAATGAGCAGTTCTTC. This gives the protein CASTFQRVRLNEQFF.